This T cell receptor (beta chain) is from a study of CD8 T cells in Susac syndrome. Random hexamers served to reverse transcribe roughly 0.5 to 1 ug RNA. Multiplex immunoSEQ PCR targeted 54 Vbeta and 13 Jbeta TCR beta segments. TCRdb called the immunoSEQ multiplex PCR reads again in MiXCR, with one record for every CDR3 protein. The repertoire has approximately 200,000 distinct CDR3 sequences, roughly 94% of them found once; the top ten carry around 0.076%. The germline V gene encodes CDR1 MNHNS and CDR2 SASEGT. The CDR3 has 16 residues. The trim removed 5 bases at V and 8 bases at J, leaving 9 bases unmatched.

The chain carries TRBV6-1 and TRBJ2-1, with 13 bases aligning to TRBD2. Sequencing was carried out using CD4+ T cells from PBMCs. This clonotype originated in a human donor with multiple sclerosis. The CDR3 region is CASSKPGLAGLHEQFF. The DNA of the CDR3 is TGTGCCAGCAGTAAACCGGGACTAGCGGGGCTCCATGAGCAGTTCTTC.